This T cell receptor (beta chain) was observed in a study of control samples from healthy donors and cancer patients. The CDR3 is 17 amino acids. The germline V gene encodes CDR1 MDHEN and CDR2 SYDVKM. V gave up 3 bases and J gave up 5 bases, with 22 bases separating them. Profiling relied on immunoSEQ multiplex PCR, and the TCRdb table lists in-frame clones only, not all of them. The table lists fewer than 60,000 clones, about 86% of them singletons. What was sequenced was PBMCs. The TCR comes from a woman in her forties or fifties with lung cancer. This rearrangement joins TRBV28 to TRBJ1-2, with D hard to call. CDR3 region: CASSLFGQSGITYGYTF. The CDR3 bases are TGTGCCAGCAGTTTGTTTGGGCAGAGCGGTATTACTTATGGCTACACCTTC.